The present T cell receptor (beta chain) was sequenced within a study of blood T cell repertoires in COVID-19. Study overall: The United States, Italy and Spain provided the acute and convalescent COVID-19 samples. PBMCs, B-cell-depleted T cells, or T cells provided the cDNA or gDNA that made up the material.

This clone was counted between two and nine times. In the authors' methods: By means of reference gene primer amplification, nucleated cell counts were estimated. Assay: immunoSEQ multiplex PCR; the TCRdb copy retains only in-frame clones and omits some. Clone size and V and J calls were adopted from that table, with D and trimming inferred from the DNA. The sample records around 130,000 clones, about 86% being singletons. Trimming removed 3 bases from V and 4 bases from J; junction bases left unmatched: 3. There are 13 residues in the CDR3. The germline V gene has CDR1 DFQATT and CDR2 SNEGSKA (reference sequence).

V usage is TRBV20-1 and J usage is TRBJ1-2; TRBD1 aligns across 9 bases. The sequence came from a woman in her forties or fifties who had recovered from COVID-19. Sequences were obtained from peripheral blood. CDR3 sequence reads: CSASLTGGYGYTF. CDR3 sequence (DNA): TGCAGTGCTAGTTTGACAGGGGGCTATGGCTACACCTTC.